This TCR beta chain is drawn from a study of cytomegalovirus exposure and HLA in healthy donors. Study results and caveats: It was taken for granted in presence/absence analyses that sequencing depth across donors was roughly uniform. CMV serostatus was the only recorded immune exposure for donors.

The PCR made use of 60 Vbeta and 13 Jbeta primers. Authors' data handling: Later analysis identified around 85 million unique TCR beta chains, about 10 million shared. The data were produced by immunoSEQ multiplex PCR, yet TCRdb's version contains in-frame clones alone and is incomplete. V and J calls and clone size are given by that table; D and trimming were obtained from the DNA. The table lists 200,000 to 250,000 clones, 65% to 80% of them singletons. Healthy bone marrow donors supplied every sample. With regard to this clone: What it binds is unknown.

There are 15 residues in the CDR3. Germline values: CDR1 LGHNA, CDR2 YSLEER. Trimming removed 4 bases from V and 4 bases from J; junction bases left unmatched: 7. The chain couples TRBV4-3 to TRBJ2-5; TRBD1 aligns across 9 bases. The clonotype originates from a man aged 35 to 55 in good health and CMV-seronegative. The sample was PBMCs. The CDR3 spells CASSLAGTGRETQYF. CDR3 in DNA: TGCGCCAGCAGCCTCGCCGGGACAGGGAGAGAGACCCAGTACTTC.